This TCR beta chain was recorded in a study of beta chain features in type 1 diabetes. Whole-study context: The study found patients and healthy donors alike in age, gender and cell yields. Study-wide results and caveats: Among all four CD4+ subsets, Type 1 diabetes patients had TCRB CDR3s that were moderately but significantly shorter. Patients showed naive, central memory and Treg TCRB repertoires that appeared more similar than those of healthy donors.

This CDR3 has 17 residues. Between the trimmed V and J ends, which lost 6 bases and 0 bases, there was a span of 20 bases. Germline V gene sequence: CDR1 MDHEN, CDR2 SYDVKM. Remarks on this clone: What it binds is unknown.

Via CD45RO/CCR7/CD25/CD127/CD95/CD27, cells of the CD4+ naive, central memory, regulatory and stem cell-like memory subsets were sorted. Every isolated RNA sample was fully reverse transcribed, so sequencing captured expressed TCRB transcripts. Only in-frame clones appear in the TCRdb table, and some are missing; sequencing was by immunoSEQ multiplex PCR. The data show 150,000 to 190,000 clones, 10% seen once. This chain joins TRBV28 and TRBJ1-1, with a weak D call TRBD1 (6 bases). The sequencing sample was made of central memory CD4+ T cells from blood. This TCR was sampled from a young man with type 1 diabetes. The CDR3 loop reads CASSPGFGKGVNTEAFF. The CDR3 bases are TGTGCCAGCAGCCCGGGATTTGGAAAGGGGGTGAACACTGAAGCTTTCTTT.